This T cell receptor beta chain was recorded in a study of beta chain features in type 1 diabetes. This CDR3 has 16 residues. The V and J ends lost 3 bases and 4 bases respectively, with 17 bases between them. Germline CDR1 is KGHSH and CDR2 is LQKENI. TCRB transcripts that were expressed got sequenced, as all of the isolated RNA had been reverse transcribed. The assay was immunoSEQ multiplex PCR, and TCRdb's table has in-frame clones only and misses some. The sample includes about 900,000 clones, roughly a sixth of them seen just once. This chain links TRBV18 with TRBJ2-3; maybe TRBD2 (5 bases). The receptor's source is a woman between 18 and 29 years old in good health. Sequenced sample: naive CD4+ T cells from blood. CDR3 bases: TGTGCCAGCTCACCCGCTAGTCCCGGGAACTCAGATACGCAGTATTTT. Its protein is CASSPASPGNSDTQYF. The full variable domain, with the rest looked up from reference TRBV18 and TRBJ2-3, is NAGVMQNPRHLVRRRGQEARLRCSPMKGHSHVYWYRQLPEEGLKFMVYLQKENIIDESGMPKERFSAEFPKEGPSILRIQQVVRGDSAAYFCASSPASPGNSDTQYFGPGTRLTVL.